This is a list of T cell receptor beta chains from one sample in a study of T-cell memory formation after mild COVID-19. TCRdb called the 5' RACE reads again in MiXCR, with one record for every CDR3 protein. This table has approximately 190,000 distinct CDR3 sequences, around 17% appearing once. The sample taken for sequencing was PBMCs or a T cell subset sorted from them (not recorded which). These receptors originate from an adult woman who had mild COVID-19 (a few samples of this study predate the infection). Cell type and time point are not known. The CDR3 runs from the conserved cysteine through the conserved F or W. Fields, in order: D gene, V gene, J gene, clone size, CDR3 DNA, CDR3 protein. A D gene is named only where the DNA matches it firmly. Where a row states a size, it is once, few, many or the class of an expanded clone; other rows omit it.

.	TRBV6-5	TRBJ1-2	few	TGTGCCAGCAGTTCCCATGGGGGTGAGAACTATGGCTACACCTTC	CASSSHGGENYGYTF
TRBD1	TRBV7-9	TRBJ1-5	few	TGTGCCATCGGGACAGATAATCAGCCCCAGCATTTT	CAIGTDNQPQHF
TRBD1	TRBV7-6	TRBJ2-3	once	TGTGCCAGCAGCTTAGGGACAGGGGGGGTGACAGATACGCAGTATTTT	CASSLGTGGVTDTQYF
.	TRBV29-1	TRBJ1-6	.	TGCAGCGTTCGAATCGGGGCAAATAATTCACCCCTCCACTTT	CSVRIGANNSPLHF
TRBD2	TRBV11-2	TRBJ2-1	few	TGTGCCAGCAGAATAGCGGGGGTGAGCTCCTACAATGAGCAGTTCTTC	CASRIAGVSSYNEQFF
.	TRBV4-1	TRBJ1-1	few	TGCGCCAGCAGCCAACGAGGGGTAACTGAAGCTTTCTTT	CASSQRGVTEAFF
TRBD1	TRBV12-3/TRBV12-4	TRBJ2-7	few	TGTGCCAGCAGAAGACAGGGCCCTCCCTACGAGCAGTACTTC	CASRRQGPPYEQYF
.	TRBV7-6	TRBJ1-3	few	TGTGCCAGCAGCCGCGACAGGCGAGGCGACACCATATATTTT	CASSRDRRGDTIYF
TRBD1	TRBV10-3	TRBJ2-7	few	TGTGCCATCAGTGACCCGGGACAGGGAGACTACGAGCAGTACTTC	CAISDPGQGDYEQYF
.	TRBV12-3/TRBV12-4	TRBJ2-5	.	TGTGCCAGCAGCCGTGGGGGGGCTGTTTGGGAGACCCAGTACTTC	CASSRGGAVWETQYF
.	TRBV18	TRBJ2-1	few	TGTGCCAGCTCTCTCCGGTCGGCCGATGAGCAGTTCTTC	CASSLRSADEQFF
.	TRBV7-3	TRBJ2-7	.	TGTGCCAGCAGCCCTCAACACTCCTACGAGCAGTACTTC	CASSPQHSYEQYF
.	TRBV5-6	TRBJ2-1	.	TGTGCCAGCACAGTAACAGGGACTTCCTACAATGAGCAGTTCTTC	CASTVTGTSYNEQFF
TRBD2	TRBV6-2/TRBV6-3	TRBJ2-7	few	TGTGCCAGCTGGTCCCCGAGCGGGGGACACTCCTACGAGCAGTACTTC	CASWSPSGGHSYEQYF
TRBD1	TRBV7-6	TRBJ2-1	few	TGTGCCAGCAGCCTGGGACAGGGACGTGAGCAGTTCTTC	CASSLGQGREQFF
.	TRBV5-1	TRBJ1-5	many	TGCGCCAGCAGTCCTGGACATTCGAAGGGCAATCAGCCCCAGCATTTT	CASSPGHSKGNQPQHF